Listed here are 25 T cell receptor beta chains from one sample, sequenced in a study of blood T cell repertoires in COVID-19. Profiled with immunoSEQ multiplex PCR; TCRdb holds only in-frame clones, not every one. The repertoire includes some 150,000 clones, more than 75% of them detected once, and 4.5% to 5.5% sits in the top ten. The sequencing sample was made of peripheral blood. The receptors originated from a human donor in a cohort sampled during active COVID-19.

The chain has TRBV24-1 and TRBJ2-7; tentatively, D is TRBD1 (6 bases). The V gene lost 9 bases and the J gene lost 3 bases, with 23 bases spanning the gap. From germline, CDR1 is KGHDR and CDR2 SFDVKD. CDR3 size: 16 residues. CDR3 sequence: CATGVTGNYDFYEQYV. CDR3 DNA: TGTGCCACCGGGGTTACAGGGAACTACGACTTCTACGAGCAGTACGTC.

A single count supports this clone. The V call is TRBV29-1, the J call TRBJ2-2; 7 nucleotides agree with TRBD2. Germline trimming cut 2 bases from V and 1 base from J; bases unmatched to any gene: 1. From germline, CDR1 is SQVTM and CDR2 ANQGSEA. The CDR3 spans 14 residues. The CDR3 DNA reads TGCAGCGTTGAACTAGCGGAGAACACCGGGGAGCTGTTTTTT. Encoded protein: CSVELAENTGELFF.

This clone has a single count. The gene calls are TRBV19 and TRBJ2-3; maybe TRBD1 (6 bases). CDR1 is LNHDA, CDR2 SQIVND, per germline (reference sequence). V lost 6 bases to trimming and J lost 0 bases, with 16 bases between them. This CDR3 is built from 16 residues. The CDR3 DNA reads TGTGCCAGTAGAAATACACCGGGACAAAGCACAGATACGCAGTATTTT. Translating it yields CASRNTPGQSTDTQYF.

This clone was seen a handful of times. The CDR3: CASSQVDIFIYAEAFF. CDR3 in DNA: TGCGCCAGCAGCCAAGTCGACATTTTTATATACGCTGAAGCTTTCTTT. V and J are TRBV4-1 and TRBJ1-1; D is unclear. The CDR3 loop spans 16 amino acids. Germline V gives CDR1 MGHRA, CDR2 YSYEKL. V was pared by 1 base and J by 6 bases, with 18 bases between.

This chain uses TRBV29-1 with TRBJ2-1; D gene uncertain. The CDR3 is 16 amino acids. V was shortened by 2 bases and J by 4 bases, with 18 bases between the two germline ends. The V gene's germline CDR1 is SQVTM and CDR2 ANQGSEA. CDR3 region: CSVEHPGGLSYNEQFF. CDR3 sequence (DNA): TGCAGCGTTGAACACCCCGGCGGCCTCTCGTACAATGAGCAGTTCTTC.

Remarks on this clone: At one of its ends the junction is not consistent with the germline gene, which may arise from a read error. J is TRBJ1-3 and V is TRBV19, with D perhaps TRBD1 (5 bases). Germline V gives CDR1 LNHDA, CDR2 SQIVND (reference sequence). CDR3 length: 15 amino acids. The CDR3 coding sequence is TGTGCCAGTAGTAGCGGGACGGACTCTGGAAACACCGTATATTTT. This codes for CASSSGTDSGNTVYF.

This clone came up a few times. The J gene is TRBJ1-6, the V gene TRBV11-2; 7 bases are shared with TRBD1. CDR3 size: 18 residues. Germline CDR1 SGHAT, CDR2 FQNNGV. V lost 4 bases, J lost 0 bases, and 9 bases stayed unmatched. The CDR3: CASSSRQGGSSYNSPLHF. CDR3 in DNA: TGTGCCAGCAGCTCTCGACAGGGTGGAAGCTCCTATAATTCACCCCTCCACTTT. The full variable domain, in which reference TRBV11-2 and TRBJ1-6 provide the parts outside the CDR3, is EAGVAQSPRYKIIEKRQSVAFWCNPISGHATLYWYQQILGQGPKLLIQFQNNGVVDDSQLPKDRFSAERLKGVDSTLKIQPAKLEDSAVYLCASSSRQGGSSYNSPLHFGNGTRLTVT.

J is TRBJ1-2 and V is TRBV21-1; no DNA check was done on the table's D call, TRBD1. TRBV21-1 is given as a pseudogene. The CDR3 consists of 13 residues. The CDR3 loop is CASTQQPNYGYTF. Here the CDR3 DNA reads TGTGCCAGCACCCAACAGCCTAACTATGGCTACACCTTC.

The rearrangement joins TRBV18 to TRBJ1-3, with 8 bases matching TRBD1. Germline trimming cut 3 bases from V and 4 bases from J; bases unmatched to any gene: 20. Germline CDR1 KGHSH, CDR2 LQKENI. The CDR3 length is 20 residues. The CDR3 DNA sequence: TGTGCCAGCTCACCTGTGGGCACAGCGCCCGGCGGACAGGGCGGAAACACCATATATTTT. This gives the protein CASSPVGTAPGGQGGNTIYF.

The chain uses TRBV7-9 and TRBJ1-5; D gene unclear. Trimming cost V 3 bases and J 14 bases, with 14 bases left between them. This CDR3 region has 12 residues. The germline CDR1 and CDR2 sequences are SEHNR and FQNEAQ (reference sequence). The CDR3 sequence is CASSLDEAGKHF. The DNA for the CDR3 is TGTGCCAGCAGCTTGGACGAGGCGGGGAAGCATTTT.

V gene TRBV7-2 combines with J gene TRBJ2-7, with 10 bases aligning to TRBD2. Germline V gene lookup returns CDR1 SGHTA and CDR2 FQGNSA. CDR3 size: 15 residues. J was trimmed by 2 bases and V by 7 bases; bases with no gene match: 8. The CDR3 DNA sequence: TGTGCCAGCAAACGGGCTAGCGGGGGCCCCTACGAGCAGTACTTC. Amino acids: CASKRASGGPYEQYF.

This chain links TRBV28 with TRBJ2-7; the D gene is possibly TRBD2 (5 bases). The CDR3 consists of 13 residues. The germline V and J ends were trimmed by 5 bases and 7 bases, with 15 bases remaining between them. Germline CDR1 MDHEN, CDR2 SYDVKM. In DNA, the CDR3 is TGTGCCAGCAGTACTAGGGAGCCAAGGGAGCAGTACTTC. It specifies CASSTREPREQYF.

The chain employs TRBV5-8 and TRBJ1-2; tentatively, D is TRBD1 (6 bases). The CDR3 contains 14 residues. Germline V gene data show CDR1 as SGHTS and CDR2 as YDEGEE. V lost 3 bases and J 2 bases, leaving 11 bases between the germline ends. CDR3 sequence reads: CASSSGQPNYGYTF. The CDR3 region has the DNA TGTGCCAGCAGCTCAGGACAGCCCAACTATGGCTACACCTTC. The complete variable domain, with remaining parts taken from reference TRBV5-8 and TRBJ1-2, reads EAGVTQSPTHLIKTRGQQATLRCSPISGHTSVYWYQQALGLGLQFLLWYDEGEERNRGNFPPRFSGRQFPNYSSELNVNALELEDSALYLCASSSGQPNYGYTFGSGTRLTVV.

This chain uses TRBV6-5 with TRBJ1-1; 7 nucleotides agree with TRBD1. CDR3 length: 14 residues. The J segment lost 1 base and the V segment lost 6 bases, leaving 5 bases of the junction unmatched. In germline, CDR1 is MNHEY, CDR2 SVGAGI. The CDR3 is CASRRDRENTEAFF. Here the CDR3 DNA reads TGTGCCAGCAGGCGAGACAGGGAGAACACTGAAGCTTTCTTT.

V gene TRBV5-1 combines with J gene TRBJ2-7; 8 bases match TRBD1. Trimming took 3 bases from V and 0 from J; bases not matched to a gene: 5. CDR1 is SGHRS, CDR2 YFSETQ, per germline. The CDR3 length is 15 residues. The CDR3 DNA sequence: TGCGCCAGCAGCTCACGACAGGGGAGCTCCTACGAGCAGTACTTC. Translation gives CASSSRQGSSYEQYF.

The chain uses TRBV18 and TRBJ2-7; D is unclear. The CDR3 contains 15 residues. V lost 2 bases to trimming and J lost 7 bases, with 18 bases between them. CDR1 KGHSH and CDR2 LQKENI come from the germline V gene. The CDR3 DNA reads TGTGCCAGCTCACCATCCTCGAGCCCGACCGGGGAGCAGTACGTC. Its translation: CASSPSSSPTGEQYV.

This clone occurred once. This rearrangement joins TRBV2 to TRBJ2-7; TRBD2 agrees at 10 bases. The V segment lost 4 bases and the J segment 7 bases; nucleotides outside the gene matches: 10. CDR1 and CDR2 from the germline V gene are SNHLY and FYNNEI. This CDR3 contains 15 residues. CDR3: CASSAMSGGASEQYF. DNA for the CDR3: TGTGCCAGCAGTGCTATGAGCGGGGGGGCGTCTGAGCAGTACTTC.

V usage is TRBV3-1 (or the pseudogene TRBV3-2) and J usage is TRBJ2-3; TRBD2 is a possible D gene (5 bases). Deletions cut 7 bases from V and 2 bases from J, with 13 bases between. Germline CDR1 LGHDT, CDR2 YNNKEL (reference sequence). This CDR3 region has 14 residues. Written as DNA, the CDR3 is TGTGCCAGCACCCCGGGGTTAGACACAGATACGCAGTATTTT. It specifies CASTPGLDTDTQYF.

The sample holds a few counts of this clone. The chain is built from TRBV4-2 and TRBJ2-2; perhaps TRBD2 as D (5 bases). Trimming removed 4 bases at V and 3 bases at J, with 9 bases between. Germline V CDR1 and CDR2: LGHNA, YNFKEQ. This CDR3 is built from 14 residues. As DNA, the CDR3 is TGTGCCAGCAGCCCTAGCCAGTACACCGGGGAGCTGTTTTTT. Its protein is CASSPSQYTGELFF.

V usage is TRBV9 and J usage is TRBJ2-7; 8 positions match TRBD1. Germline V gene lookup returns CDR1 SGDLS and CDR2 YYNGEE. CDR3 length: 17 amino acids. Germline trimming cut 4 bases from V and 3 bases from J; bases unmatched to any gene: 15. CDR3 region: CASSPTPLGDRNYEQYF. The CDR3 nucleotides read TGTGCCAGCAGCCCAACTCCGCTGGGGGACAGGAACTACGAGCAGTACTTC.

In regard to this clone: Other DNA sequences in the sample encode the same CDR3. This chain joins TRBV6-1 and TRBJ1-1; no clear D. Germline loops: CDR1 MNHNS, CDR2 SASEGT. The V end was cut by 1 base, the J end by 2 bases, with 5 bases between. CDR3 size: 13 residues. CDR3 amino acids: CASSEDGNTEAFF. CDR3 DNA sequence: TGTGCCAGCAGTGAAGACGGTAACACTGAAGCTTTCTTT.

The chain employs TRBV5-8 and TRBJ2-1, with 7 bases matching TRBD1. CDR3 size: 15 residues. Trimming removed 0 bases from V and 10 bases from J; junction bases left unmatched: 10. Germline V CDR1 and CDR2: SGHTS, YDEGEE. The chain's CDR3 is CASSLAATGLREQFF. CDR3 in DNA: TGTGCCAGCAGCTTGGCGGCGACAGGGCTAAGAGAGCAGTTCTTC.

The gene calls are TRBV28 and TRBJ1-2; 8 bases line up with TRBD1. Germline lookup yields CDR1 MDHEN and CDR2 SYDVKM. This CDR3 is built from 17 residues. The trim removed 6 bases at V and 2 bases at J, leaving 14 bases unmatched. CDR3 amino acids: CASSQAAGGFPNYGYTF. CDR3 nucleotide sequence: TGTGCCAGCAGCCAAGCGGCAGGGGGCTTCCCCAACTATGGCTACACCTTC.

The chain couples TRBV9 to TRBJ1-1; 8 bases align to TRBD1. After removal of 4 bases from V and 4 bases from J, the junction contained 9 bases not matched to a gene. Per germline, CDR1 SGDLS and CDR2 YYNGEE. The CDR3 loop spans 15 amino acids. Written as DNA, the CDR3 is TGTGCCAGCAGCCCTTCAGGGGGCGGCGGCACTGAAGCTTTCTTT. It encodes CASSPSGGGGTEAFF. Looking up the rest from reference TRBV9 and TRBJ1-1 gives the full variable domain: DSGVTQTPKHLITATGQRVTLRCSPRSGDLSVYWYQQSLDQGLQFLIQYYNGEERAKGNILERFSAQQFPDLHSELNLSSLELGDSALYFCASSPSGGGGTEAFFGQGTRLTVV.

The rearrangement joins TRBV19 to TRBJ2-1, with 7 bases aligning to TRBD1. Trimming at V came to 4 bases and at J to 8 bases, leaving 14 bases not matched to a gene. CDR3 length: 16 amino acids. Germline CDR1 LNHDA, CDR2 SQIVND (reference sequence). The DNA for the CDR3 is TGTGCCAGTAGTACCCCCTACAGGGGTTCAGGCGATGAGCAGTTCTTC. Its translation: CASSTPYRGSGDEQFF.